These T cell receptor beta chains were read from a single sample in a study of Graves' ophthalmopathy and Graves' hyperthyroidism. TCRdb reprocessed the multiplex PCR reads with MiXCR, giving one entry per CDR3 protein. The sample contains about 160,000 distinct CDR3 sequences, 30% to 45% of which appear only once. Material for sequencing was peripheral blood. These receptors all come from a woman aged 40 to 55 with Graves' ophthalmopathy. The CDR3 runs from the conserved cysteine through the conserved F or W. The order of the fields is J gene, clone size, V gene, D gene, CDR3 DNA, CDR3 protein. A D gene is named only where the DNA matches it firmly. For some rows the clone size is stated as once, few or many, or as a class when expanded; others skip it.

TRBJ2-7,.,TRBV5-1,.,TGCGCCAGCAGCTTGATGGGGGATTTGAACTACGAGCAGTACTTC,CASSLMGDLNYEQYF
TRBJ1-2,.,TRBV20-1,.,TGCAGGGGGCCGGGGAACTATGGCTACACCTTC,CRGPGNYGYTF
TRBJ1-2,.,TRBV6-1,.,TGTGCCACCAACTTTGGTAGGACATATGGCTACACCTTC,CATNFGRTYGYTF
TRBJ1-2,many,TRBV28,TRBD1,TGTGCCAGCAGTTTACCGCCGGGACAGCCTCTCTATGGCTACACCTTC,CASSLPPGQPLYGYTF
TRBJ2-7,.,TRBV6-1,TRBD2,TGTGCCAGCAGTCTTAGCGGGGCGACGGCCTACGAGCAGTACTTC,CASSLSGATAYEQYF
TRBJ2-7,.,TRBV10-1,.,TGCGCCAGCAGTGGTACAGGGAACGAGCAGTACTTC,CASSGTGNEQYF
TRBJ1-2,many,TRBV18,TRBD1,TGTGCCAGCTCACGGACAGGGTCTCACTATGGCTACACCTTC,CASSRTGSHYGYTF
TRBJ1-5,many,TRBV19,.,TGTGCCAGTAGTAAGGGGGTGCGCAATCAGCCCCAGCATTTT,CASSKGVRNQPQHF
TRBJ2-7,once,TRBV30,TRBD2,TGTGCCTGGAGCGCGGGACTAGGTTTTTCCTACGAGCAGTACTTC,CAWSAGLGFSYEQYF
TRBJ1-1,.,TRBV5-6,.,TGTGCCAGCATAATGGGGGGATACACTGAAGCTTTCTTT,CASIMGGYTEAFF
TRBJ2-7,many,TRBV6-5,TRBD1,TGTGCCAGCATCAGGACAGGCTCCTACGAGCAGTACTTC,CASIRTGSYEQYF
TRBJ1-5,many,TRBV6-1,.,TGTGCCAGCAGTGGACTTCCCGGGTATCAGCCCCAGCATTTT,CASSGLPGYQPQHF
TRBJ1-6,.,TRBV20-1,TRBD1,TGCAGTGCTAGAGATAGGGGGACAGGGGGTAATCGCAATTCACCCCTCCACTTT,CSARDRGTGGNRNSPLHF
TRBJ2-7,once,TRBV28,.,TGTGCCAGCAGTCTCTCGGCCAACTACGAGCAGTACTTC,CASSLSANYEQYF
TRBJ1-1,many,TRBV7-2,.,TGTGCCAGCAGCTTAGCGAACAGGGCGAACACTGAAGCTTTCTTT,CASSLANRANTEAFF
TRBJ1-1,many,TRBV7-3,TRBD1,TGTGCCAGCAGCTTGGACAGGAGCACTGAAGCTTTCTTT,CASSLDRSTEAFF
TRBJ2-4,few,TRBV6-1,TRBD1,TGTGCCAGCAAGGACAGGCAAGAAAACATTCAGTACTTC,CASKDRQENIQYF
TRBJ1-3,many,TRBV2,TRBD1,TGTGCCAGGGGACAGGTTGGAAACACCATATATTTT,CARGQVGNTIYF
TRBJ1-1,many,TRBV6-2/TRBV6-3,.,TGTGCCAGCAGTCCGTCGGGGGTTACTGAAGCTTTCTTT,CASSPSGVTEAFF
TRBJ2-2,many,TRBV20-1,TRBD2,TGCAGTGCTAGAGATCATGAACTAGCGGAGAACACCGGGGAGCTGTTTTTT,CSARDHELAENTGELFF
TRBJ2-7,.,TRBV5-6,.,TGTGCCAGCAGCTCCGACCAGGGGATCTACGAGCAGTACTTC,CASSSDQGIYEQYF
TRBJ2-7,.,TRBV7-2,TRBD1,TGTGCCAGCAGGTTACACCGGGACAGCATAGAGCAGTACTTC,CASRLHRDSIEQYF
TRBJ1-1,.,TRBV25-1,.,TGTGCCAGCAGTGATTCCCAGGTGAACACTGAAGCTTTCTTT,CASSDSQVNTEAFF